The entry below describes one T cell receptor (beta chain). The target antigen is unknown. The CDR3 loop spans 15 amino acids. The V end lost 1 base, the J end lost 2 bases, and 11 bases lay between the germline ends. The germline gives CDR1 SGHDN, CDR2 FVKESK. This entry is derived from a study of OX40 agonist ivuxolimab in advanced cancers. Study at large: Three patients got partial responses; one had hepatocellular carcinoma and two had cutaneous melanoma. Study outcomes and limitations: Antigen specificity remained undetermined for the expanded peripheral T cells.

The method was immunoSEQ multiplex PCR; TCRdb's version includes in-frame clones alone and lacks a portion of them. This table has 50,000 to 70,000 clones, roughly 90% appearing once. The receptor comes from an adult with an advanced solid tumor such as melanoma, head and neck, liver or kidney cancer. The specimen comprised CD4+ or CD8+ T cells sorted from blood, sampled in a trial of the OX40 agonist ivuxolimab. V usage is TRBV14 and J usage is TRBJ1-2; D not certain. The CDR3 protein is CASSQVLGANYGYTF. CDR3 DNA sequence: TGTGCCAGCAGCCAAGTTCTGGGTGCCAACTATGGCTACACCTTC.